What follows is one T cell receptor beta chain and its context. The sample belongs to a study of control samples from healthy donors and cancer patients. The CDR3 runs 16 residues. Germline V gene data show CDR1 as MNHNS and CDR2 as SASEGT. The V and J ends lost 1 base and 5 bases, in that order; junction bases with no gene match: 5. Generated by immunoSEQ multiplex PCR, the TCRdb table keeps only in-frame clones and is missing some. Of about 45,000 clones listed, just over 70% are singletons. The specimen was formalin-fixed, paraffin-embedded tissue. This TCR derives from a male donor with melanoma. The chain links TRBV6-1 to TRBJ2-3; 11 bases agree with TRBD1. CDR3 coding DNA: TGTGCCAGCAGTGAAGTTTGGACAGGGGGCTTAGATACGCAGTATTTT. Its protein is CASSEVWTGGLDTQYF.